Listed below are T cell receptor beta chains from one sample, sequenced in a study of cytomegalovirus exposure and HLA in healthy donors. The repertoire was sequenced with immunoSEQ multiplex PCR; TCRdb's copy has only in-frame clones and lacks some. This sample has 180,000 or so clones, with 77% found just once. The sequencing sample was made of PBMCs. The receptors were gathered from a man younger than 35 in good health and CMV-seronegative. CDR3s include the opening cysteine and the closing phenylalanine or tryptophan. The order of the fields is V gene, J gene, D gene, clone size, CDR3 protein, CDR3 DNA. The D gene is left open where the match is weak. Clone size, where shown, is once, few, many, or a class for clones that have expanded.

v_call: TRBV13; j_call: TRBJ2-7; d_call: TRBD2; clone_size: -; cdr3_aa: CASSSIPGLAGGFEQYF; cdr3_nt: TGTGCCAGCAGCTCCATCCCGGGACTAGCGGGAGGGTTCGAGCAGTACTTC
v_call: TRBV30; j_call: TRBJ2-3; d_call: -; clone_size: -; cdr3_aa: CAWSVLPADTQYF; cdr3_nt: TGTGCCTGGAGTGTACTCCCCGCAGATACGCAGTATTTT
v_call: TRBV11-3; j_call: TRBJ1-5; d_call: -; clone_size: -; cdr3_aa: CASSLTGGKAQHF; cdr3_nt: TGTGCCAGCAGCCTAACGGGGGGAAAGGCCCAGCATTTT
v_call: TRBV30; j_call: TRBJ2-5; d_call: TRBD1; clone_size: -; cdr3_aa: CAWSFSRTGRGETQYF; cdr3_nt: TGTGCCTGGAGTTTCTCTCGGACAGGGAGAGGGGAGACCCAGTACTTC
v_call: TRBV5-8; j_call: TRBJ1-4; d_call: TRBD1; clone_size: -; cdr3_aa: CASSRGQGALATNEKLFF; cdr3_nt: TGTGCCAGCAGCAGGGGGCAGGGGGCCCTCGCAACTAATGAAAAACTGTTTTTT
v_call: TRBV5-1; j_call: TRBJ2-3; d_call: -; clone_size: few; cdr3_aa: CASSSVGPPYTQYF; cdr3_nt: TGCGCCAGCAGTTCTGTGGGGCCGCCGTATACGCAGTATTTT
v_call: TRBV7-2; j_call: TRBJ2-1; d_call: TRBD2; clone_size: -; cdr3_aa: CASSKGVAGHNEQFF; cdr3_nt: TGTGCCAGCAGCAAAGGGGTAGCGGGTCACAATGAGCAGTTCTTC
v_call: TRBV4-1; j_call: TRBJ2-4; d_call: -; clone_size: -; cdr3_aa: CASSQEGASGRGGNIQYF; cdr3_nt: TGCGCCAGCAGCCAAGAGGGGGCTAGCGGAAGGGGTGGAAACATTCAGTACTTC
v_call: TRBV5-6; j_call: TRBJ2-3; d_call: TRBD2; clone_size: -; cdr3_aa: CASSLSGSDDTQYF; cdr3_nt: TGTGCCAGCAGCTTGAGCGGGAGTGATGATACGCAGTATTTT
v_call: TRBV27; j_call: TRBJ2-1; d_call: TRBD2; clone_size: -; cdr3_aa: CASRSSGVPLGKDNEQFF; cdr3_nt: TGTGCCAGCAGGTCTAGCGGGGTACCGCTGGGGAAGGACAATGAGCAGTTCTTC
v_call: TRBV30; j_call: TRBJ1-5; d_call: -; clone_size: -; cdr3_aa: CAWSVLRSNQPQHF; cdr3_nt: TGTGCCTGGAGTGTCCTCAGAAGTAATCAGCCCCAGCATTTT
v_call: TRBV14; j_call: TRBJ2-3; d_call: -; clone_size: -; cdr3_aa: CASSQDSNWDTQYF; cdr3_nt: TGTGCCAGCAGCCAGGACAGCAATTGGGATACGCAGTATTTT
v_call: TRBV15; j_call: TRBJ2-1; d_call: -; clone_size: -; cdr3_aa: CATSRDSGGNYNEQFF; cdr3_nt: TGTGCCACCAGCAGAGATTCCGGCGGGAATTACAATGAGCAGTTCTTC
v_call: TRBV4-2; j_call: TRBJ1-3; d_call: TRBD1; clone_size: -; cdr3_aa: CASSQDDRGVIGNTIYF; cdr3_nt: TGTGCCAGCAGTCAAGACGACAGGGGGGTTATCGGAAACACCATATATTTT
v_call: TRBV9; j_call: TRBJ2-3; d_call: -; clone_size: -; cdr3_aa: CASSVGVRGADTQYF; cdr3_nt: TGTGCCAGCAGCGTAGGCGTCAGGGGGGCAGATACGCAGTATTTT
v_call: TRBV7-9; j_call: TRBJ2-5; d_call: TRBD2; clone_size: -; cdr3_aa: CSSSFSGREVGTQYF; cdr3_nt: TGTTCCAGCAGCTTCTCTGGGCGGGAGGTCGGGACCCAGTACTTC
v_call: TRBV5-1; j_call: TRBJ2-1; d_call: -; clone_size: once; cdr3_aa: CASSRYSTTHTLYEQFF; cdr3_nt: TGCGCCAGCAGCCGATACTCGACAACCCACACCCTCTATGAGCAGTTCTTC
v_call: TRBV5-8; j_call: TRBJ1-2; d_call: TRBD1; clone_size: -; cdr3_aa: CASSWDSYYGYTF; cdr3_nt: TGTGCCAGCAGTTGGGACAGTTACTATGGCTACACCTTC
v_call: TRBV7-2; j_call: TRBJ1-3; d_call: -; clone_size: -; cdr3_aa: CASSLVGGSSGNTIYF; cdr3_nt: TGTGCCAGCAGCTTAGTGGGCGGGTCCTCTGGAAACACCATATATTTT
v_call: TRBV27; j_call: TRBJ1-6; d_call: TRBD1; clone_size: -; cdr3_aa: CASSLSGTGNLSPLHF; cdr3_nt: TGTGCCAGCAGTTTATCCGGGACAGGGAACCTTTCACCCCTCCACTTT
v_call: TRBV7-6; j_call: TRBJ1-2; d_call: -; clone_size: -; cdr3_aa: CASSPGTSRGYGYTF; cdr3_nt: TGTGCCAGCAGCCCCGGGACTTCAAGGGGCTATGGCTACACCTTC
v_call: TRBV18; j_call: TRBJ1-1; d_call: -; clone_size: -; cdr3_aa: CASSPGRGTEAFF; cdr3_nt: TGTGCCAGCTCACCTGGGCGGGGCACTGAAGCTTTCTTT
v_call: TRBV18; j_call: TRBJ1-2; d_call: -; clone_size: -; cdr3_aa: CASSPNRDIYGYTF; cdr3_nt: TGTGCCAGCTCACCGAACAGGGACATCTATGGCTACACCTTC
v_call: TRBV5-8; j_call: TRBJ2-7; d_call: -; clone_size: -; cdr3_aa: CASSSGLTRGANVPDEQYF; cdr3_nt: TGTGCCAGCAGCTCGGGTCTGACACGGGGGGCCAACGTCCCAGACGAGCAGTACTTC
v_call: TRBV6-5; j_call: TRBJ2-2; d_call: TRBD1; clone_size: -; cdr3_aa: CASSVDRGKTGELFF; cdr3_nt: TGTGCCAGCAGTGTGGACAGGGGAAAAACCGGGGAGCTGTTTTTT
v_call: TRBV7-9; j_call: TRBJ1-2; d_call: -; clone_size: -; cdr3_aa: CSSSLTSAPTPGNYGYTF; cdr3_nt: TGTTCCAGCAGCTTAACCTCGGCGCCTACACCAGGGAACTATGGCTACACCTTC
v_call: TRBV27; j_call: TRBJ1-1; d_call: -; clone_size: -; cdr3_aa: CASSLEGSGLRLGNTEAFF; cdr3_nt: TGTGCCAGCAGTTTAGAAGGTTCCGGCCTCAGGTTGGGGAACACTGAAGCTTTCTTT
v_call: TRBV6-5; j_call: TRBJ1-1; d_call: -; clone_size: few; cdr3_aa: CASKAGPTEAFF; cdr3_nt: TGTGCCAGCAAGGCAGGGCCCACTGAAGCTTTCTTT
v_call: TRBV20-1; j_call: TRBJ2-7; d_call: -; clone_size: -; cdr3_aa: CSARETGEQYF; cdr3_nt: TGCAGTGCTAGAGAAACAGGGGAGCAGTACTTC
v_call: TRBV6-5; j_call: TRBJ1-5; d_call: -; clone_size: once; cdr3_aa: CASSYDRGGNQPQHF; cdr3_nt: TGTGCCAGCAGTTATGACCGGGGAGGCAATCAGCCCCAGCATTTT
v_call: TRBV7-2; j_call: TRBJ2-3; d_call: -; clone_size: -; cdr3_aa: CASSLVADTQYF; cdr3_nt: TGTGCCAGCAGCTTAGTAGCAGATACGCAGTATTTT
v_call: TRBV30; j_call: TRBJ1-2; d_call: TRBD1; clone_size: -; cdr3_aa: CAWTRDRASYGYTF; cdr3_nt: TGTGCCTGGACCCGGGACAGGGCTTCATATGGCTACACCTTC
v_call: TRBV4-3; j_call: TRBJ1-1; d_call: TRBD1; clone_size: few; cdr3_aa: CASSEGTADLNTEAFF; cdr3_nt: TGCGCCAGCAGCGAGGGGACAGCCGACTTGAACACTGAAGCTTTCTTT
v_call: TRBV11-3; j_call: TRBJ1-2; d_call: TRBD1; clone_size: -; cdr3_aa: CASSKGGQGHYGYTF; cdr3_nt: TGTGCCAGCAGCAAAGGCGGACAGGGCCACTATGGCTACACCTTC
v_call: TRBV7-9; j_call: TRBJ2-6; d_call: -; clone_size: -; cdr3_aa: CASSPPGGTGANVLTF; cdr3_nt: TGTGCCAGCAGCCCCCCAGGGGGGACCGGGGCCAACGTCCTGACTTTC
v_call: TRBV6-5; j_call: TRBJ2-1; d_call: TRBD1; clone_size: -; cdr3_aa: CASSYWGTASYNEQFF; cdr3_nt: TGTGCCAGCAGTTACTGGGGGACAGCCTCCTACAATGAGCAGTTCTTC
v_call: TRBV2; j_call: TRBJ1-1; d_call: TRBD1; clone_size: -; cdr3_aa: CASSHNRGGGTEAFF; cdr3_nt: TGTGCCAGCAGTCACAACAGGGGTGGGGGGACTGAAGCTTTCTTT
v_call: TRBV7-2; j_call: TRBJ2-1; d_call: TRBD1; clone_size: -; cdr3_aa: CASSLVQGENNEQFF; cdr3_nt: TGTGCCAGCAGCTTAGTACAGGGGGAGAACAATGAGCAGTTCTTC
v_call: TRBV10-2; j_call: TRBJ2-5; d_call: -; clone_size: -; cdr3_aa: CASSEGEGVETQYF; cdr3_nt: TGCGCCAGCAGTGAGGGAGAAGGGGTCGAGACCCAGTACTTC
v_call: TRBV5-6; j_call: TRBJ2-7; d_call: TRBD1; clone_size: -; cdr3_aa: CASSWGQGAAGEQYF; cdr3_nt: TGTGCCAGCAGCTGGGGACAGGGGGCAGCGGGGGAGCAGTACTTC
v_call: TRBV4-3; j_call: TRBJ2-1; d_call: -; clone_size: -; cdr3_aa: CASSQDRGTLHNEQFF; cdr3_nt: TGCGCCAGCAGCCAAGATCGGGGGACTCTACACAATGAGCAGTTCTTC
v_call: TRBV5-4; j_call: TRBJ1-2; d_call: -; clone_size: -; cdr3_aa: CASSGGGSSYGYTF; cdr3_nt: TGTGCCAGCAGCGGCGGGGGTTCTAGCTATGGCTACACCTTC
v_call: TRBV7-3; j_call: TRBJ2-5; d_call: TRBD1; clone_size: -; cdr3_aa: CASSLTGTGIETQYF; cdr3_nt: TGTGCCAGCAGCTTAACAGGGACAGGGATAGAGACCCAGTACTTC
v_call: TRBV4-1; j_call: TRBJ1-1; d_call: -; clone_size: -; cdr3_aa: CASSQDSGTEAFF; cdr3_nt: TGCGCCAGCAGCCAAGATAGTGGCACTGAAGCTTTCTTT
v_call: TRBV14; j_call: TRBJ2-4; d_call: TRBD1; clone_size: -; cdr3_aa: CASSRGQARDIQYF; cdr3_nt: TGTGCCAGCAGCCGGGGACAGGCTCGAGACATTCAGTACTTC
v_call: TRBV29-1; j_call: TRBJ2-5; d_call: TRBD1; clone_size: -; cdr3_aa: CSSGQGDPQYF; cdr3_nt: TGCAGCTCCGGACAGGGGGACCCCCAGTACTTC
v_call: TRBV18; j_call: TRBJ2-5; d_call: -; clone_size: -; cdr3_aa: CASSRQETQYF; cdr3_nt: TGTGCCAGCTCGCGCCAAGAGACCCAGTACTTC
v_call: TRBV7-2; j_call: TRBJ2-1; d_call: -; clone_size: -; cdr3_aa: CASSFSGSYNEQFF; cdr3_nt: TGTGCCAGCAGCTTCTCCGGCTCCTACAATGAGCAGTTCTTC